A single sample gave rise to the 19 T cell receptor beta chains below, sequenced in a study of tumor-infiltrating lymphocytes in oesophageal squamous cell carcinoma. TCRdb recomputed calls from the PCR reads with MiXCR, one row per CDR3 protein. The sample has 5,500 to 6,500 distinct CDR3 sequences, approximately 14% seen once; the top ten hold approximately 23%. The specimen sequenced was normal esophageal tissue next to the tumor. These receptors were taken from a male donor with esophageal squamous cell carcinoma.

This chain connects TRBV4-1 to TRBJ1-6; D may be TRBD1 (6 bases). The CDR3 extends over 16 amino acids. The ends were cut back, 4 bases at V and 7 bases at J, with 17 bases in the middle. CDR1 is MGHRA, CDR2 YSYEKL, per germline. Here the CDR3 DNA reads TGCGCCAGCAGCCTATTCCAGGACAGCGGAAATTCACCCCTCCACTTT. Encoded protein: CASSLFQDSGNSPLHF.

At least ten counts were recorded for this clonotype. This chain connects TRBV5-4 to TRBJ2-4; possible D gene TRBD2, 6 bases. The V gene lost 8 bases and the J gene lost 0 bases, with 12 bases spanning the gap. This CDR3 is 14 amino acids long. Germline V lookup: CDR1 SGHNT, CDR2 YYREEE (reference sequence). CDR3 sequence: CASREDLAKNIQYF. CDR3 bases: TGTGCCAGTAGGGAGGATCTAGCCAAAAACATTCAGTACTTC.

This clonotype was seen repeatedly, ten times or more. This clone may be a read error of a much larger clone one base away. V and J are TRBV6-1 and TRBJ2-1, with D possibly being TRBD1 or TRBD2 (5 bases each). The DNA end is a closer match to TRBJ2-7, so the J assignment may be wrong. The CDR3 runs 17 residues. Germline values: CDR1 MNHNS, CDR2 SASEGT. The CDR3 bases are TGTGCCAGCACCTCCGGGACGGGAAGAAGCTCCTACAATGAGCAGTACTTC. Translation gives CASTSGTGRSSYNEQYF.

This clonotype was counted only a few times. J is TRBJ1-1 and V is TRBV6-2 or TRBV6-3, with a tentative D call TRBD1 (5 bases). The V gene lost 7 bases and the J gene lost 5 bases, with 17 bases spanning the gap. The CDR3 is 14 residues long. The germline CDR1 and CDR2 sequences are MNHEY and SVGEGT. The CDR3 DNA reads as TGTGCCAGCAAAACGGGGGGAAGTGGGACTGAAGCTTTCTTT. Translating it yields CASKTGGSGTEAFF.

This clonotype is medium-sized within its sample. CDR3 in DNA: TGTGCCAGCCGGGGGGCCGGGGATACGCAGTATTTT. Its translation: CASRGAGDTQYF. The V gene is TRBV6-1, the J gene TRBJ2-3; tentatively, D is TRBD2 (7 bases). The CDR3 has 12 amino acids. With 8 bases removed from V and 6 bases from J, the gap between germline ends came to 12 bases. The germline V gene encodes CDR1 MNHNS and CDR2 SASEGT.

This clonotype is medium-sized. The CDR3 region has the DNA TGTGCCAGCAGCTTAGGAGGGACAGGTTACAATGAGCAGTTCTTC. This codes for CASSLGGTGYNEQFF. The chain employs TRBV11-2 and TRBJ2-1; 8 bases line up with TRBD1. The CDR3 length is 15 residues. The ends lost 1 base at V and 4 bases at J; junction bases unmatched: 3. The germline V gene encodes CDR1 SGHAT and CDR2 FQNNGV.

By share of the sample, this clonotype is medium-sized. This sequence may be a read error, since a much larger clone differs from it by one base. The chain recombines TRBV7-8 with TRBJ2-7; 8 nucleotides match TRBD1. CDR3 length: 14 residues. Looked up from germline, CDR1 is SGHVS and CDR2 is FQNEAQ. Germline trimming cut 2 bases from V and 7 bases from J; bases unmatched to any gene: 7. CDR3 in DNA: TGTGCCAGCAGCTTAAACAGGGGGAACAATGAGCAGTACTTC. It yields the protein CASSLNRGNNEQYF.

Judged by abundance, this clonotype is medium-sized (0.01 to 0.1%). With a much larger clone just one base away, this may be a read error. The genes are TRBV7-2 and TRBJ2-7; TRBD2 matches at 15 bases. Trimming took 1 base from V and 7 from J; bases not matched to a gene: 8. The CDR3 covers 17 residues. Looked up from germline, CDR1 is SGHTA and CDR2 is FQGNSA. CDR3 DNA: TGTGCCAGCAGCTTAGATGGGACTAGCGGGGGGAACAATGAGCAGTACTTC. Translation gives CASSLDGTSGGNNEQYF.

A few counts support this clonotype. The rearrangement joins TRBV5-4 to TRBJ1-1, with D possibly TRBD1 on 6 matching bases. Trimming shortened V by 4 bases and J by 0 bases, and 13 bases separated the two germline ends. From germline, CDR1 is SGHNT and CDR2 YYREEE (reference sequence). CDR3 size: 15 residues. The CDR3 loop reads CASSPAGALNTEAFF. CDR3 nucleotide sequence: TGTGCCAGCAGCCCTGCAGGGGCCTTGAACACTGAAGCTTTCTTT.

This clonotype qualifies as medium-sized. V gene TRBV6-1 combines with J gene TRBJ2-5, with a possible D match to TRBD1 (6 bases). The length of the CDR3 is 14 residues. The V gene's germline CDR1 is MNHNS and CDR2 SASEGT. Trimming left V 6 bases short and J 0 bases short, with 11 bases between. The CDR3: CASREQGYQETQYF. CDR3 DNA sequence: TGTGCCAGCAGAGAACAGGGATACCAAGAGACCCAGTACTTC.

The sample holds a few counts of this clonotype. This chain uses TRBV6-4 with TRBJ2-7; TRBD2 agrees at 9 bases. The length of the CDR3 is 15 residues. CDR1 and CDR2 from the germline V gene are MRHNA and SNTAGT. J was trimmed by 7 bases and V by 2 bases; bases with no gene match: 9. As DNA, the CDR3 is TGTGCCAGCAGTGACGCGGCGGGGGGGTACAATGAGCAGTACTTC. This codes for CASSDAAGGYNEQYF.

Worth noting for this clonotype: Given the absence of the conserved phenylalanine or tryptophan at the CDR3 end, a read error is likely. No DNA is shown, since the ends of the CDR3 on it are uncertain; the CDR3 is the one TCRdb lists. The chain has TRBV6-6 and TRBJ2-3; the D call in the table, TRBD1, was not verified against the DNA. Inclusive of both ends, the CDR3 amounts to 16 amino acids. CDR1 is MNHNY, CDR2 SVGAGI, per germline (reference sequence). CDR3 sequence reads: CASSYSPGKRPSTSAP.

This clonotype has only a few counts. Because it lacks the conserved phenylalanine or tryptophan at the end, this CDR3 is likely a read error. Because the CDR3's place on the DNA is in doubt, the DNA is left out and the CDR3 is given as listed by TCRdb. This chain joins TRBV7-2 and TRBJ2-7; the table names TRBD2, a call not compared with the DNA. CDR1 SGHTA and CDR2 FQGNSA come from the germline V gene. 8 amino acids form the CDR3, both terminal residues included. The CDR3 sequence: CASSFDLA.

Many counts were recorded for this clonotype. The CDR3 loop reads CASSADVRAVAKAFF. CDR3 nucleotides: TGTGCCAGCAGCGCGGACGTCAGAGCCGTTGCGAAAGCTTTCTTT. V and J are TRBV5-5 and TRBJ1-1, with no clear D. Looked up from germline, CDR1 is SGHKS and CDR2 is YYEKEE (reference sequence). The CDR3 loop spans 15 amino acids. Trimming cost V 4 bases and J 9 bases, with 22 bases left between them. Full variable domain (missing parts from reference TRBV5-5 and TRBJ1-1): DAGVTQSPTHLIKTRGQQVTLRCSPISGHKSVSWYQQVLGQGPQFIFQYYEKEERGRGNFPDRFSARQFPNYSSELNVNALLLGDSALYLCASSADVRAVAKAFFGQGTRLTVV.

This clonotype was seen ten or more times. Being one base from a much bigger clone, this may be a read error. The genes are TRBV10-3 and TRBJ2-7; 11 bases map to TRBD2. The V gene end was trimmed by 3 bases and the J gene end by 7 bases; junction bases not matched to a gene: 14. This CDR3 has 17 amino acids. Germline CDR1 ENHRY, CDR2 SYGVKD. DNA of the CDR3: TGTGCCATCAGTGACCCACCGACTAGCGGGGTGGCTCATGAGCAGTACTTC. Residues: CAISDPPTSGVAHEQYF.

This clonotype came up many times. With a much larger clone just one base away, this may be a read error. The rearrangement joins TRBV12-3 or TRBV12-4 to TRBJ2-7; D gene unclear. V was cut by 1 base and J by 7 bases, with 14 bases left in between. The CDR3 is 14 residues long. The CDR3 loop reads CASSLVRDGYEQYF. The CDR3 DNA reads TGTGCCAGCAGTTTAGTTAGGGATGGGTATGAGCAGTACTTC.

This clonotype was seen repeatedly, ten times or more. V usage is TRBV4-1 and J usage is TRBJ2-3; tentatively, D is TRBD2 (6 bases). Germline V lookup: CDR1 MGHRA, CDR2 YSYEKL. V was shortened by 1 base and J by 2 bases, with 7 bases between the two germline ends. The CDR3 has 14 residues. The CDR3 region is CASSQGDFTDTQYF. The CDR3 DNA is TGCGCCAGCAGCCAAGGGGACTTCACAGATACGCAGTATTTT.

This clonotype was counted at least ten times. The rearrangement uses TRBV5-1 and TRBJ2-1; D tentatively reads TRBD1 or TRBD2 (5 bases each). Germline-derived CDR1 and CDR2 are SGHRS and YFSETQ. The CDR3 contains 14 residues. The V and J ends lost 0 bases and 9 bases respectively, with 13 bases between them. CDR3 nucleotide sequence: TGCGCCAGCAGCTTGGCCCAGGGTGGGGGTGAGCAGTTCTTC. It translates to CASSLAQGGGEQFF.

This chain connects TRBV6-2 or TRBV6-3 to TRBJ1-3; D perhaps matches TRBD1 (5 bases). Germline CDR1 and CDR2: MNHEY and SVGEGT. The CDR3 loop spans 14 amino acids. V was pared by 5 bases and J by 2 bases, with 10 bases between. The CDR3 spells CASSTGTAGNTIYF. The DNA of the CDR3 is TGTGCCAGCAGTACGGGGACGGCTGGAAACACCATATATTTT.